This TCR beta chain was sequenced in a study of shared clonotypes between healthy human individuals. As for the study in general: CD8 memory received one plate per donor, CD8 naive two, CD4 memory three and CD4 naive three. Overall study findings and caveats: The study found roughly 5% of naive CD4 clonotypes shared across a handful of donors. The study found lower generation probabilities in non-shared clonotypes than in those shared by all four donors.

Original processing methods: Filtering differed since immunoSEQ provided only junctions, with no quality scores. Profiled with immunoSEQ multiplex PCR; TCRdb holds only in-frame clones, not every one. V and J calls plus clone size are reproduced from that table; the DNA served to infer D and trimming. The sample lists around 2.1 million clones; approximately 96% were seen once. For this clone: Its target is not known. The same CDR3 also results from other DNA sequences found in this sample.

The sequenced material came from naive CD4+ T cells sorted from blood. Subset noted: CD45RA+ positively selected. This receptor was taken from a man aged 18 to 30 in good health.

The CDR3 region is CASSFGGYEQYF. CDR3 in DNA: TGTGCCAGCAGCTTTGGCGGCTACGAGCAGTACTTC. This rearrangement joins TRBV11-3 to TRBJ2-7, with D uncertain. CDR3 length: 12 residues. Germline CDR1 reads SGHNT; CDR2 reads YENEEA. Trimming cost V 3 bases and J 3 bases, with 6 bases left between them.